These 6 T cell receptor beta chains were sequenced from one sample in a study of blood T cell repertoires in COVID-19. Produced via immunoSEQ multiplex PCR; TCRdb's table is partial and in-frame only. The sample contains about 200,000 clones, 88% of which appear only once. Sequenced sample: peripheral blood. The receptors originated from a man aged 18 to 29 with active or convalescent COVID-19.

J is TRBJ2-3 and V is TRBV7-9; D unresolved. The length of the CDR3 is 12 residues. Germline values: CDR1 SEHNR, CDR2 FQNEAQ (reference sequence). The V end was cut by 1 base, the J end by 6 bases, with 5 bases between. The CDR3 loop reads CASSLVGDTQYF. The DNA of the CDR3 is TGTGCCAGCAGCTTAGTCGGTGATACGCAGTATTTT. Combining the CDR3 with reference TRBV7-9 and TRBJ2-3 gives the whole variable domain DTGVSQNPRHKITKRGQNVTFRCDPISEHNRLYWYRQTLGQGPEFLTYFQNEAQLEKSRLLSDRFSAERPKGSFSTLEIQRTEQGDSAMYLCASSLVGDTQYFGPGTRLTVL.

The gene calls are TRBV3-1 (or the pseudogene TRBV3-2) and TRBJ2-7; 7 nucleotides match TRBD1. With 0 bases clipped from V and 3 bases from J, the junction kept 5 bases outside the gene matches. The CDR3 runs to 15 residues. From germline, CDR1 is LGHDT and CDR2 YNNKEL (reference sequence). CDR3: CASSQDPTGIYEQYF. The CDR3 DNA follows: TGTGCCAGCAGCCAAGATCCGACAGGGATCTACGAGCAGTACTTC.

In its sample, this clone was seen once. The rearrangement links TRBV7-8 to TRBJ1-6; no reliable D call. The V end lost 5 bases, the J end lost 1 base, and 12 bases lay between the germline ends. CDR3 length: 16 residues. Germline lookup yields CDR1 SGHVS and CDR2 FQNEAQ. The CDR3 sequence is CASSPSFGSYNSPLHF. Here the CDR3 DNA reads TGTGCCAGCAGCCCATCATTCGGGTCCTATAATTCACCCCTCCACTTT.

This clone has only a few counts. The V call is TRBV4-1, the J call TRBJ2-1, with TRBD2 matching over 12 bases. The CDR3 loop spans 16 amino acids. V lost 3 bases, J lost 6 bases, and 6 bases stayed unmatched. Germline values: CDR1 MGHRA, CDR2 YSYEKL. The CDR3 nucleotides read TGCGCCAGCAGCCAGCTAGCGGGAGGGCCGCGCAATGAGCAGTTCTTC. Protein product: CASSQLAGGPRNEQFF.

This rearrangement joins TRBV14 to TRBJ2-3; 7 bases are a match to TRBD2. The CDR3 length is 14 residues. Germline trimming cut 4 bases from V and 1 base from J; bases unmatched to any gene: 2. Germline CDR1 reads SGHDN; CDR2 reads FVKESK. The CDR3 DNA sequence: TGTGCCAGCAGCCGCCTAGCGGGCACAGATACGCAGTATTTT. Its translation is CASSRLAGTDTQYF.

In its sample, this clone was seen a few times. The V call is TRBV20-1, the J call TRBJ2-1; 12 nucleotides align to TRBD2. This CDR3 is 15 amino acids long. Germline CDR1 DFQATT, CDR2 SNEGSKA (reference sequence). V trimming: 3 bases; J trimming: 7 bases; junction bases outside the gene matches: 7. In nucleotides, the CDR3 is TGCAGTGCTAGTGAACCTAGCGGGGGGGCAAATGAGCAGTTCTTC. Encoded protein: CSASEPSGGANEQFF.